Each of the 26 T cell receptor beta chains below was sequenced from the same sample in a study of blood T cell repertoires in COVID-19. Libraries were prepared by immunoSEQ multiplex PCR; TCRdb keeps only in-frame clonotypes and omits some of them. Here the sample spans around 360,000 clones, around 87% being singletons. Sequenced material: peripheral blood. Receptors originate from a woman aged 25 to 45 with COVID-19, enrolled during active disease.

The V gene is TRBV29-1, the J gene TRBJ1-1, with D possibly being TRBD1 (6 bases). The germline V gene encodes CDR1 SQVTM and CDR2 ANQGSEA. V lost 4 bases and J lost 1, with 16 bases in between. This CDR3 comprises 15 residues. The CDR3 sequence: CSVGVWGQKNTEAFF. The CDR3 DNA is TGCAGCGTTGGGGTGTGGGGACAAAAGAACACTGAAGCTTTCTTT.

The V call is TRBV5-1, the J call TRBJ2-2; D possibly corresponds to TRBD2 (5 bases). Trimming pared 7 bases from V and 8 bases from J, leaving 18 bases between. The CDR3 is 14 amino acids. Germline V CDR1 and CDR2: SGHRS, YFSETQ. DNA of the CDR3: TGCGCCAGCTCACGGACGGCCGAGGGAGGGGAGCTGTTTTTT. Encoded protein: CASSRTAEGGELFF.

This clone was seen a single time. This chain connects TRBV11-1 to TRBJ1-2, with 8 bases matching TRBD1. Germline values: CDR1 SGHAT, CDR2 FQDESV (reference sequence). V was clipped by 5 bases and J by 2 bases; unmatched bases: 10. There are 16 residues in the CDR3. CDR3 sequence (DNA): TGTGCCAGCAGCATCGGGACAGGTGATAAGAACTATGGCTACACCTTC. Its protein is CASSIGTGDKNYGYTF.

The chain uses TRBV5-4 and TRBJ2-7, with a possible D match to TRBD1 (5 bases). The CDR3 covers 14 residues. V dropped 5 bases and J dropped 2 bases, with 14 bases sitting between them. Germline V gene lookup returns CDR1 SGHNT and CDR2 YYREEE (reference sequence). CDR3 in amino acids: CASSLGTGPYEQYF. In nucleotides, the CDR3 is TGTGCCAGCAGTCTTGGAACAGGTCCCTACGAGCAGTACTTC.

The chain has TRBV27 and TRBJ2-1, with D possibly being TRBD2 (6 bases). This CDR3 comprises 13 residues. The V gene's germline CDR1 is MNHEY and CDR2 SMNVEV (reference sequence). V was trimmed by 6 bases and J by 5 bases, leaving 11 bases between them. The CDR3 loop reads CASSQTSNNEQFF. Here the CDR3 DNA reads TGTGCCAGCAGCCAAACTAGCAACAATGAGCAGTTCTTC.

V is TRBV5-5 and J is TRBJ2-1; 7 bases are a match to TRBD2. Germline V gene sequence: CDR1 SGHKS, CDR2 YYEKEE (reference sequence). J was trimmed by 3 bases and V by 4 bases; bases with no gene match: 13. The CDR3 runs to 17 residues. CDR3 nucleotide sequence: TGTGCCAGCAGCCCAGGTAGTACTAGCGCTTTCTACAATGAGCAGTTCTTC. It is translated as CASSPGSTSAFYNEQFF.

The rearrangement links TRBV2 to TRBJ2-2, with TRBD1 identical over 7 bases. V lost 4 bases to trimming and J lost 5 bases; unmatched junction nucleotides: 7. The germline gives CDR1 SNHLY, CDR2 FYNNEI. The CDR3 consists of 15 residues. The CDR3 region has the DNA TGTGCCAGCAGTGTTTCAGACAGGGAAACCGGGGAGCTGTTTTTT. Translating gives CASSVSDRETGELFF.

The V gene is TRBV28, the J gene TRBJ1-1; D not certain. Trimming shortened V by 3 bases and J by 0 bases, and 11 bases separated the two germline ends. This CDR3 region has 15 residues. Germline CDR1 reads MDHEN; CDR2 reads SYDVKM. For the CDR3, the DNA is TGTGCCAGCAGTTTCGGAGATTACATGAACACTGAAGCTTTCTTT. It encodes CASSFGDYMNTEAFF.

V is TRBV10-3 and J is TRBJ2-3, with no clear D. Per the germline V gene, CDR1 is ENHRY and CDR2 is SYGVKD. The CDR3 sequence is 12 residues long. The V and J ends lost 2 bases and 6 bases respectively, with 6 bases between them. As DNA, the CDR3 is TGTGCCATCAGTGAGGTGTCGGATACGCAGTATTTT. Its protein product is CAISEVSDTQYF.

Comments on this clone: Other DNA sequences in the sample encode the same CDR3. The chain carries TRBV6-1 and TRBJ2-7, with D unclear. CDR3 size: 16 residues. Trimming cost V 0 bases and J 0 bases, with 12 bases left between them. In germline, CDR1 is MNHNS, CDR2 SASEGT. CDR3: CASSEASADSSYEQYF. CDR3 coding DNA: TGTGCCAGCAGTGAAGCGTCGGCGGATAGCTCCTACGAGCAGTACTTC.

This chain links TRBV24-1 with TRBJ2-2; 10 bases align to TRBD1. This CDR3 contains 17 residues. The V and J ends lost 4 bases and 4 bases, in that order; junction bases with no gene match: 8. Germline-derived CDR1 and CDR2 are KGHDR and SFDVKD. CDR3 residues: CATSENPGQGFTGELFF. CDR3 sequence (DNA): TGTGCCACCAGTGAAAATCCGGGACAGGGGTTCACCGGGGAGCTGTTTTTT.

The chain is built from TRBV10-2 and TRBJ1-2, with 10 bases lining up with TRBD1. Trimming at V came to 2 bases and at J to 6 bases, leaving 6 bases not matched to a gene. CDR1 WSHSY and CDR2 SAAADI come from the germline V gene. The length of the CDR3 is 15 residues. DNA for the CDR3: TGCGCCAGCAGTGAGGGGGGAGGGACAGGGGATGGCTACACCTTC. It is translated as CASSEGGGTGDGYTF.

The CDR3 here is CASSLWAGGTGELFF. The CDR3, as DNA: TGTGCCAGCAGTTTATGGGCAGGGGGCACCGGGGAGCTGTTTTTT. The chain uses TRBV28 and TRBJ2-2; 7 bases match TRBD1. In germline, CDR1 is MDHEN, CDR2 SYDVKM. CDR3 length: 15 amino acids. Germline trimming cut 0 bases from V and 4 bases from J; bases unmatched to any gene: 2.

The CDR3: CASSLVGHSTDTQYF. CDR3 DNA: TGTGCCAGCAGCTTAGTTGGGCATAGCACAGATACGCAGTATTTT. The chain uses TRBV11-1 and TRBJ2-3; D remains unclear. Trimming stripped 1 base from V and 0 bases from J, with 8 bases between. This CDR3 has 15 amino acids. Germline lookup yields CDR1 SGHAT and CDR2 FQDESV (reference sequence).

The J gene is TRBJ2-5, the V gene TRBV28; 7 bases align to TRBD1. Per germline, CDR1 MDHEN and CDR2 SYDVKM. Trimming removed 6 bases from V and 5 bases from J; junction bases left unmatched: 9. The CDR3 spans 14 residues. CDR3 sequence reads: CASSLRQGRETQYF. CDR3 coding DNA: TGTGCCAGCAGCCTCCGACAGGGTAGGGAGACCCAGTACTTC.

V usage is TRBV7-8 and J usage is TRBJ1-6, with D maybe TRBD1 (5 bases). V lost 1 base to trimming and J lost 7 bases, with 11 bases between them. This CDR3 spans 15 amino acids. The germline V gene has CDR1 SGHVS and CDR2 FQNEAQ. The CDR3 loop reads CASSLVDNPNSPLHF. CDR3 sequence (DNA): TGTGCCAGCAGCTTAGTGGACAACCCCAATTCACCCCTCCACTTT.

The chain combines TRBV4-1 with TRBJ1-2, with TRBD1 matching over 7 bases. Germline V gene sequence: CDR1 MGHRA, CDR2 YSYEKL. V lost 6 bases and J lost 8; bases outside the gene matches: 12. CDR3 length: 14 residues. The CDR3 spells CASRPGQVPGGYTF. CDR3 coding DNA: TGCGCCAGCAGACCTGGACAGGTCCCAGGGGGCTACACCTTC.

The chain is built from TRBV10-3 and TRBJ1-2; D is undetermined. V was clipped by 5 bases and J by 4 bases, with 17 bases between them. Germline values: CDR1 ENHRY, CDR2 SYGVKD. The length of the CDR3 is 15 residues. The CDR3 loop is CAISSTTSPFYGYTF. CDR3 nucleotides: TGTGCCATCAGTTCAACGACAAGCCCGTTCTATGGCTACACCTTC.

The gene calls are TRBV5-8 and TRBJ2-1; D gene ambiguous. Germline CDR1 is SGHTS and CDR2 is YDEGEE. The CDR3 contains 13 residues. The V and J ends lost 0 bases and 4 bases respectively, with 5 bases between them. The CDR3: CASSLELYNEQFF. DNA for the CDR3: TGTGCCAGCAGCTTGGAGCTTTACAATGAGCAGTTCTTC.

This chain joins TRBV7-3 and TRBJ2-2; D gene ambiguous. CDR1 SGHTA and CDR2 FQGTGA come from the germline V gene. Between the trimmed V and J ends, which lost 0 bases and 4 bases, there was a span of 6 bases. This CDR3 comprises 14 residues. As DNA, the CDR3 is TGTGCCAGCAGCTTAACGTGGCCCACCGGGGAGCTGTTTTTT. Its protein product is CASSLTWPTGELFF.

The genes are TRBV5-1 and TRBJ2-1, with 11 bases lining up with TRBD2. Trimming took 7 bases from V and 4 from J; bases not matched to a gene: 7. The CDR3 consists of 15 residues. Germline V CDR1 and CDR2: SGHRS, YFSETQ. The CDR3 region has the DNA TGCGCCAGCTATGCGACTAGCGGGGTATACAATGAGCAGTTCTTC. Amino acid sequence: CASYATSGVYNEQFF.

The chain combines TRBV12-3 or TRBV12-4 with TRBJ1-1; possible D gene TRBD1, 5 bases. Trimming cost V 11 bases and J 5 bases, with 15 bases left between them. The length of the CDR3 is 12 residues. The CDR3 sequence: CASQWGGTEAFF. As DNA, the CDR3 is TGTGCCTCCCAGTGGGGGGGGACTGAAGCTTTCTTT.

This clone was observed a single time. This sequence joins TRBV7-2 and TRBJ2-7; weak D call: TRBD1 (6 bases). From germline, CDR1 is SGHTA and CDR2 FQGNSA. CDR3 length: 13 amino acids. V was cut by 8 bases and J by 5 bases, with 16 bases left in between. The CDR3 sequence: CASARGQVNEQYF. The CDR3 DNA is TGTGCCAGCGCCCGGGGACAAGTCAACGAGCAGTACTTC.

This clone has a single count. This rearrangement joins TRBV7-3 to TRBJ1-2, with a possible D match to TRBD1 (5 bases). The V end was cut by 5 bases, the J end by 4 bases, with 14 bases between. This CDR3 is 14 amino acids long. Germline V gene sequence: CDR1 SGHTA, CDR2 FQGTGA. This chain's CDR3 is CASSPAGSAYGYTF. The DNA for the CDR3 is TGTGCCAGCAGCCCCGCAGGGTCGGCCTATGGCTACACCTTC.

The chain couples TRBV11-1 to TRBJ2-5, with 7 positions matching TRBD1. Germline V gives CDR1 SGHAT, CDR2 FQDESV (reference sequence). The V and J ends lost 4 bases and 1 base, in that order; junction bases with no gene match: 6. The CDR3 extends over 15 amino acids. The CDR3 nucleotides are TGTGCCAGCAGCTCCAGCCGGGACAGCCAAGAGACCCAGTACTTC. Translating it yields CASSSSRDSQETQYF.

The chain joins TRBV2 to TRBJ2-5; tentatively, D is TRBD2 (6 bases). The ends were cut back, 6 bases at V and 4 bases at J, with 21 bases in the middle. Germline lookup yields CDR1 SNHLY and CDR2 FYNNEI. The CDR3 length is 16 residues. The CDR3 spells CASRGGSGGGLETQYF. CDR3 coding DNA: TGTGCCAGCAGGGGGGGTAGCGGAGGAGGTTTAGAGACCCAGTACTTC.